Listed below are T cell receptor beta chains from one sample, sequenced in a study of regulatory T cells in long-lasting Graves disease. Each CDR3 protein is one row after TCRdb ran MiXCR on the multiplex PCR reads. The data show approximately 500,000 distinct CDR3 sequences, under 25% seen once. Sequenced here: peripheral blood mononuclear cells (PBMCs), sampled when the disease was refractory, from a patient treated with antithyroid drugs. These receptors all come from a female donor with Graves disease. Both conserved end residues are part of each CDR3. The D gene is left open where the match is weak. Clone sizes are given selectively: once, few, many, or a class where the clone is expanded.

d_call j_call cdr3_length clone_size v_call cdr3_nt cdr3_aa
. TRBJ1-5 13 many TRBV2 TGTGCCAGCAGTGAGGGTCCTAATCAGCCCCAGCATTTT CASSEGPNQPQHF
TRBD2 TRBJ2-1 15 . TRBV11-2 TGTGCCAGCAGCTTAATGGGACTAGCGGTTCATGAGCAGTTCTTC CASSLMGLAVHEQFF
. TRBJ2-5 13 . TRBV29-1 TGCAGCCAGAAAGCGGGTCCCCAAGAGACCCAGTACTTC CSQKAGPQETQYF
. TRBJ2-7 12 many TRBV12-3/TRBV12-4 TGTGCCAGCAGTTTTATAGGGGACGAGCAGTACTTC CASSFIGDEQYF
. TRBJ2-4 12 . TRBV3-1 TGTGCCAGCAGCCAACGGGGAGACATTCAGTACTTC CASSQRGDIQYF
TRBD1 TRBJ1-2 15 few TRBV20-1 TGCAGTGCGAACTCTGGACAGGGACAGGCGGATGGCTACACCTTC CSANSGQGQADGYTF
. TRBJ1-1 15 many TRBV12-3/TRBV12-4 TGTGCCAGCAGTCCCCCCGGGGCAGGCTACACTGAAGCTTTCTTT CASSPPGAGYTEAFF
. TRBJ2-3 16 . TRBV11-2 TGTGCCAGCAGCTACACCGGGTCCGCAGGCACAGATACGCAGTATTTT CASSYTGSAGTDTQYF
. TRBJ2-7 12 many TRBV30 TGTGCCTGGAGTGCCTTCGGGTACGAGCAGTACTTC CAWSAFGYEQYF
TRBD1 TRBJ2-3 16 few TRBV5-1 TGCGCCAGCAGCTTGGCCGTGCACAGGGGAGCAGATACGCAGTATTTT CASSLAVHRGADTQYF
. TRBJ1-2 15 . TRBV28 TGTGCCAGCAGTCCGGACTCACTGCTGAACTATGGCTACACCTTC CASSPDSLLNYGYTF
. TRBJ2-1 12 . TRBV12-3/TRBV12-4 TGTGCCAGCAGTTCCCCCGGGTTGTGGCAGTTCTTC CASSSPGLWQFF
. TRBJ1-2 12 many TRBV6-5 TGTGCCAGCAGTTACCTGGACTATGGCTACACCTTC CASSYLDYGYTF
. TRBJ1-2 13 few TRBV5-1 TGCGCCAGCAGCTTCGGGTTGGCCTATGGCTACACCTTC CASSFGLAYGYTF
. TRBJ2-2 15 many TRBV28 TGTGCCAGCAGTTTATGGGACAAGTCTGCCGGGGAGCTGTTTTTT CASSLWDKSAGELFF
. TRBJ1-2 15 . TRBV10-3 TGTGCCATCAGTGAGTCGTCGGGAACAGGTCATGGCTACACCTTC CAISESSGTGHGYTF
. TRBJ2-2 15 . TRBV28 TGTGCCAGCAGTATCACAGCCAGGAACACCGGGGAGCTGTTTTTT CASSITARNTGELFF
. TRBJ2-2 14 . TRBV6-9 TGTGCCAGCAGTTCCCTACAACTTGGCGGGGAGCTGTTTTTT CASSSLQLGGELFF
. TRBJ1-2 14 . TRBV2 TGTGCCAGCAGTGGGGGGGCAGGGATTTTTGGCTACACCTTC CASSGGAGIFGYTF
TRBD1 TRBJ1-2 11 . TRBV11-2 TGTGCCAGCAGCCCCGGACAGGGGTTCACCTTC CASSPGQGFTF
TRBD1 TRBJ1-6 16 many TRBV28 TGTGCCAGCAGGGGACAGGGGGCCTCCTATAATTCACCCCTCCACTTT CASRGQGASYNSPLHF
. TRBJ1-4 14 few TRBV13 TGTGCCAGCAGCTTACGACAGGAGAATGAAAAACTGTTTTTT CASSLRQENEKLFF
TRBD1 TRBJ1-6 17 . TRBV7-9 TGTGCCAGCAGCCCCCGGGACAGGGGGGGCTTATGGTCACCCCTCCACTTT CASSPRDRGGLWSPLHF
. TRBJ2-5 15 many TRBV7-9 TGTGCCAGCAGCTCCAACACAGGGGACTCAGAGACCCAGTACTTC CASSSNTGDSETQYF
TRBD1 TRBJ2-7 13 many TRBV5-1 TGCGCCAGTGGTACAGGGGGGAGCGGCGAGCAGTACTTC CASGTGGSGEQYF
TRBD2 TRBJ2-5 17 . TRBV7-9 TGTGCCAGCAGCTTAGGAGGGATAGCGGGAGCCCGAGAGACCCAGTACTTC CASSLGGIAGARETQYF
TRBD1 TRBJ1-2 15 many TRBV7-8 TGTGCCAGCAGCTTAGTTGCCGGACAGGGGAATGGCTACACCTTC CASSLVAGQGNGYTF
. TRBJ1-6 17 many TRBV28 TGTGCCAGCAGTGCCGCGGGACGGAAAACCTATAATTCACCCCTCCACTTT CASSAAGRKTYNSPLHF
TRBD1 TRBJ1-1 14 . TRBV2 TGTGCCAGCAGTGATAAGGACAGGGGCACTGAAGCTTTCTTT CASSDKDRGTEAFF
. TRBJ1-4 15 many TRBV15 TGTGCCACCAGCAGAGTCCTGGGGCCTAATGAAAAACTGTTTTTT CATSRVLGPNEKLFF
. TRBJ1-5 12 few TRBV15 TGTGCCACAGGGGTGGGCAATCAGCCCCAGCATTTT CATGVGNQPQHF
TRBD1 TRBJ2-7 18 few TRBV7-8 TGTGCCAGCAGTTTCGAGAATCTCCGACAGGGGGCCGACTACGAGCAGTACTTC CASSFENLRQGADYEQYF
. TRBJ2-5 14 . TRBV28 TGTGCCAGCAGGAGAAGCATAAGTGGAGAGACCCAGTACTTC CASRRSISGETQYF
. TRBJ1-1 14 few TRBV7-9 TGTGCCAGCAGCCTCCCGTCTCCGAACACTGAAGCTTTCTTT CASSLPSPNTEAFF
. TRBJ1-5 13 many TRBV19 TGTGCCAGTAGCCTTATTAGCAATCAGCCCCAGCATTTT CASSLISNQPQHF
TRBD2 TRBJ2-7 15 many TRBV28 TGTGCCAGCAGTTTCTTAGCGGGGGGCCCGAGGGAGCAGTACTTC CASSFLAGGPREQYF
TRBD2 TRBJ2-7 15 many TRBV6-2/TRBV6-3 TGTGCCAGCAGTTTCGGGACTAGCAGTTCCTACGAGCAGTACTTC CASSFGTSSSYEQYF
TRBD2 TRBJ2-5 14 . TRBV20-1 TGCAGTGCCCCTCTAGCGGGGGGTCAAGAGACCCAGTACTTC CSAPLAGGQETQYF
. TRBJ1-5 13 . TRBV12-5 TGTGCTAGTGCCCATCATAGCAATCAGCCCCAGCATTTT CASAHHSNQPQHF
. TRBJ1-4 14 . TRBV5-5 TGTGCCAGCAGCTTGTGGTACGTGAATGAAAAACTGTTTTTT CASSLWYVNEKLFF
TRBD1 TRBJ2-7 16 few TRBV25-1 TGTGCCAGCAGTGACTCGACAGGGTCACCCGCCTACGAGCAGTACTTC CASSDSTGSPAYEQYF
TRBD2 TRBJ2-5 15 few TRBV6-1 TGTGCCAGCAGTCCAAGCGGGAACTCGGTTGGGGACCAGTACTTC CASSPSGNSVGDQYF
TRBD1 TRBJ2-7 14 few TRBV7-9 TGTGCCAGCAGCCTACTGACAGGGGGCTACGAGCAGTACTTC CASSLLTGGYEQYF
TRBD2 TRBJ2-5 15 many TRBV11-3 TGTGCCAGCAGCTTAAGCGGGAGGGGTCAAGAGACCCAGTACTTC CASSLSGRGQETQYF
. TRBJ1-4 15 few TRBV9 TGTACCAGCAGCCCACTTGATAGGCCTCCGGGAAAACTGTTTTTT CTSSPLDRPPGKLFF
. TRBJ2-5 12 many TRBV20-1 TGCAGTACCTGGACGGGCCAAGAGACCCAGTACTTC CSTWTGQETQYF
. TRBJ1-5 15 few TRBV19 TGTGCCAGTAGTATTCAGGTGGGTGCGGGATCGGCCCAGCATTTT CASSIQVGAGSAQHF
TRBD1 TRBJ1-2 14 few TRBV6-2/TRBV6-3 TGTGCCAGCAGTTACCCAGACAGGGTCCATGGCTACACCTTC CASSYPDRVHGYTF
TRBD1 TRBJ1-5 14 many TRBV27 TGTGCCAGCAGTTTGAGGGGGCGGAATCAGCCCCAGCATTTT CASSLRGRNQPQHF
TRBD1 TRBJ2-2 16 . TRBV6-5 TGTGCCAGCAGTTACTCGAGGGACAGCGGTTCCGGGGAGCTGTTTTTT CASSYSRDSGSGELFF
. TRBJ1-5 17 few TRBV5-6 TGTGCCAGCAGCCTGGGGGGGACAAACATCTTCAATCAGCCCCAGCATTTT CASSLGGTNIFNQPQHF
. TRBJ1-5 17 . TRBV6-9 TGTGCCAGCAGTTATCGGAACCGAGGGGGTTGGAATCAGCCCCAGCATTTT CASSYRNRGGWNQPQHF
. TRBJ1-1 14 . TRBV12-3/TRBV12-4 TGTGCCAGCAGTTTATCGGGAGGTCTCGCTGAAGCTTTCTTT CASSLSGGLAEAFF
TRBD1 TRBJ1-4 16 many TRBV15 TGTGCCACCAGCGCCACGGACAGGGGGAGAGTCGAAAAACTGTTTTTT CATSATDRGRVEKLFF
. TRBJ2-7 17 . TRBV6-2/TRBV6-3 TGTGCCAGCAGTTCCAGCGGGCTAGCCCTCCCCGGCTACGAGCAGTACTTC CASSSSGLALPGYEQYF
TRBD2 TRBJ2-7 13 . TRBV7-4 TGTGCCAGCAGCGGGAGGGCCACCTACGAGCAGTACTTC CASSGRATYEQYF
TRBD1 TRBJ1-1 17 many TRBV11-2 TGTGCCAGCAGCTTAGTGAGAGGGGGCTGGGGGTACACTGAAGCTTTCTTT CASSLVRGGWGYTEAFF
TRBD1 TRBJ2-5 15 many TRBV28 TGTGCCAGCAGTCCCTCTGCGAGGGGGCGAGAGACCCAGTACTTC CASSPSARGRETQYF